These 24 T cell receptor beta chains originate from one sample sequenced in a study of blood T cell repertoires in COVID-19. The repertoire was sequenced with immunoSEQ multiplex PCR; TCRdb's copy has only in-frame clones and lacks some. Here the sample spans approximately 110,000 clones, 85% being singletons. The material sequenced was peripheral blood. These receptors were taken from a human donor in a cohort sampled during active COVID-19.

The gene calls are TRBV30 and TRBJ1-1, with 8 bases aligning to TRBD1. Germline V gene sequence: CDR1 GTSNPN, CDR2 SVGIG (reference sequence). V was pared by 3 bases and J by 8 bases, with 2 bases of the junction left unmatched. This CDR3 is 11 amino acids long. CDR3 sequence: CAWRDRDEAFF. In nucleotides, the CDR3 is TGTGCCTGGAGGGACAGGGACGAAGCTTTCTTT.

The chain carries TRBV4-3 and TRBJ2-1; 11 bases agree with TRBD2. The CDR3 spans 18 residues. Germline V gene sequence: CDR1 LGHNA, CDR2 YSLEER. V lost 0 bases, J lost 7 bases, and 11 bases stayed unmatched. CDR3 nucleotide sequence: TGCGCCAGCAGCCAAGATGTCCTAGCGGGGGGCAGCCCAAATGAGCAGTTCTTC. Its protein product is CASSQDVLAGGSPNEQFF.

The V gene is TRBV29-1, the J gene TRBJ1-1, with D unclear. Germline CDR1 reads SQVTM; CDR2 reads ANQGSEA. The CDR3 spans 11 residues. Between the trimmed V and J ends, which lost 1 base and 7 bases, there was a span of 7 bases. In nucleotides, the CDR3 is TGCAGCGTTGAAGCCCGGTTTGAAGCTTTCTTT. Translation gives CSVEARFEAFF.

This clone has only one observation. The genes are TRBV2 and TRBJ2-1; D is perhaps TRBD1 (6 bases). The CDR3 contains 15 residues. CDR1 and CDR2 from the germline V gene are SNHLY and FYNNEI. V gave up 7 bases and J gave up 1 base, with 14 bases separating them. The CDR3 region is CASTLTGLSYNEQFF. The CDR3 region has the DNA TGTGCCAGCACCCTAACAGGGCTATCCTACAATGAGCAGTTCTTC.

This clone was recorded once. The chain uses TRBV20-1 and TRBJ1-4; D remains ambiguous. Germline V lookup: CDR1 DFQATT, CDR2 SNEGSKA (reference sequence). Deletions cut 6 bases from V and 8 bases from J, with 10 bases between. The CDR3 spans 11 residues. The CDR3 DNA sequence: TGCAGTGCCCAAGCCGGGGAAAAACTGTTTTTT. Amino acids: CSAQAGEKLFF.

The rearrangement links TRBV15 to TRBJ1-6; TRBD1 agrees at 7 bases. CDR3 length: 12 residues. Germline-derived CDR1 and CDR2 are LNHNV and YYDKDF (reference sequence). V shed 9 bases, J shed 9 bases, and the junction held 5 bases outside the gene matches. In nucleotides, the CDR3 is TGTGCCACAGGGACAGCACCTTCACCCCTCCACTTT. Translation: CATGTAPSPLHF.

The CDR3 is CASSPPSRGTGELFF. The CDR3 DNA reads TGTGCCAGCAGCCCCCCCTCACGGGGTACCGGGGAGCTGTTTTTT. The chain combines TRBV9 with TRBJ2-2; D may be TRBD2 (5 bases). V was clipped by 4 bases and J by 5 bases, with 15 bases between them. The CDR3 contains 15 residues. Germline assignment: CDR1 SGDLS and CDR2 YYNGEE.

The genes are TRBV7-9 and TRBJ2-3; D call uncertain. The germline gives CDR1 SEHNR, CDR2 FQNEAQ (reference sequence). The CDR3 covers 16 residues. V was pared by 1 base and J by 0 bases, with 11 bases between. CDR3 amino acids: CASSLGVQASTDTQYF. The CDR3 DNA sequence: TGTGCCAGCAGCTTAGGGGTTCAGGCTAGCACAGATACGCAGTATTTT. Supplemented by reference TRBV7-9 and TRBJ2-3, the full variable domain reads DTGVSQNPRHKITKRGQNVTFRCDPISEHNRLYWYRQTLGQGPEFLTYFQNEAQLEKSRLLSDRFSAERPKGSFSTLEIQRTEQGDSAMYLCASSLGVQASTDTQYFGPGTRLTVL.

This chain links TRBV4-1 with TRBJ1-4; D call uncertain. Germline V gene sequence: CDR1 MGHRA, CDR2 YSYEKL. The CDR3 consists of 14 residues. Between the trimmed V and J ends, which lost 1 base and 4 bases, there was a span of 7 bases. For the CDR3, the DNA is TGCGCCAGCAGCCAAGGTGGAGGTAATGAAAAACTGTTTTTT. This encodes CASSQGGGNEKLFF.

The J gene is TRBJ1-6, the V gene TRBV14; TRBD1 might be the D (6 bases). The CDR3 consists of 16 residues. Trimming pared 4 bases from V and 7 bases from J, leaving 17 bases between. Germline values: CDR1 SGHDN, CDR2 FVKESK. The CDR3 reads CASSLARGPLNSPLHF. Here the CDR3 DNA reads TGTGCCAGCAGCCTAGCCAGGGGTCCGTTGAATTCACCCCTCCACTTT.

The chain uses TRBV5-4 and TRBJ2-1, with 8 nucleotides matching TRBD2. Looked up from germline, CDR1 is SGHNT and CDR2 is YYREEE (reference sequence). This CDR3 has 15 residues. Losses at the gene ends were 8 bases for V and 10 bases for J; bases not matched to a gene: 17. CDR3 DNA: TGTGCCAGTACCCCTCCCAGCGGGGGCCGATCGGAGCAGTTCTTC. It codes for CASTPPSGGRSEQFF.

In its sample, this clone was seen once. The chain combines TRBV20-1 with TRBJ1-6; D gene uncertain. Germline V lookup: CDR1 DFQATT, CDR2 SNEGSKA (reference sequence). The CDR3 has 11 amino acids. Trimming took 6 bases from V and 3 from J, leaving 3 bases between them. The CDR3 region has the DNA TGCAGTGCCCTCTATAATTCACCCCTCCACTTT. This encodes CSALYNSPLHF.

The chain has TRBV10-3 and TRBJ2-1; TRBD2 aligns across 11 bases. This CDR3 contains 17 residues. Trimming at V came to 6 bases and at J to 1 base, leaving 8 bases not matched to a gene. CDR1 is ENHRY, CDR2 SYGVKD, per germline. The CDR3 region is CAIRTGTSGPSYNEQFF. As DNA, the CDR3 is TGTGCCATCAGGACCGGGACTAGCGGCCCATCCTACAATGAGCAGTTCTTC.

J is TRBJ2-3 and V is TRBV11-1, with 7 nucleotides matching TRBD2. J gave up 0 bases and V 3 bases, and 6 bases lay outside the gene matches. The CDR3 has 16 residues. Germline V gene lookup returns CDR1 SGHAT and CDR2 FQDESV (reference sequence). For the CDR3, the DNA is TGTGCCAGCAGCTTGGGCGGGGGATATAGCACAGATACGCAGTATTTT. Translated, it gives CASSLGGGYSTDTQYF.

The chain combines TRBV19 with TRBJ2-2; TRBD2 matches 14 bases. The ends lost 7 bases at V and 5 bases at J; junction bases unmatched: 3. CDR3 length: 15 residues. Germline V gene lookup returns CDR1 LNHDA and CDR2 SQIVND (reference sequence). CDR3 bases: TGTGCCAGTAAGCGGACTAGCGGGGGGACCGGGGAGCTGTTTTTT. This gives the protein CASKRTSGGTGELFF.

V gene TRBV3-1 (or the pseudogene TRBV3-2) combines with J gene TRBJ2-7; a possible D gene is TRBD2 (6 bases). Germline V gene sequence: CDR1 LGHDT, CDR2 YNNKEL (reference sequence). The ends were cut back, 4 bases at V and 0 bases at J, with 10 bases in the middle. The CDR3 runs 14 residues. The CDR3 bases are TGTGCCAGCAGCCGTAGACTAGGCTCCTACGAGCAGTACTTC. Amino acids: CASSRRLGSYEQYF.

This clone was counted only a few times. The rearrangement links TRBV5-6 to TRBJ1-3; D may be TRBD1 (5 bases). The germline V gene has CDR1 SGHDT and CDR2 YYEEEE. CDR3 length equals 14 residues. Trimming cost V 2 bases and J 3 bases, with 9 bases left between them. The CDR3 DNA reads TGTGCCAGCAGCTTCCCCCAGGGTGGAAACACCATATATTTT. Encoded protein: CASSFPQGGNTIYF.

As to this clone: One end of the junction fails to match germline, which may point to a read error. The V and J genes are TRBV27 and TRBJ2-7; tentatively, D is TRBD2 (6 bases). The CDR3 length is 16 residues. Germline V gives CDR1 MNHEY, CDR2 SMNVEV (reference sequence). The CDR3 DNA follows: TGTGCCAGCAGTTTATCCGGCAGGGAGGTCTCCTACGAGCAGTATTTC. This sequence encodes CASSLSGREVSYEQYF.

V usage is TRBV2 and J usage is TRBJ2-1; D is unclear. This CDR3 spans 13 amino acids. Trimming removed 3 bases from V and 4 bases from J, with 7 bases in between. CDR1 SNHLY and CDR2 FYNNEI come from the germline V gene. CDR3 region: CASSEQVYNEQFF. In nucleotides, the CDR3 is TGTGCCAGCAGTGAGCAGGTATACAATGAGCAGTTCTTC.

This chain connects TRBV29-1 to TRBJ2-3; 11 nucleotides align to TRBD1. The CDR3 extends over 16 amino acids. Germline-derived CDR1 and CDR2 are SQVTM and ANQGSEA. The trim removed 1 base at V and 4 bases at J, leaving 7 bases unmatched. Here the CDR3 DNA reads TGCAGCGTTGAAGGGGGACAGGGGGGAGAGGCAGATACGCAGTATTTT. Encoded protein: CSVEGGQGGEADTQYF.

The rearrangement joins TRBV7-9 to TRBJ2-7; 8 positions agree with TRBD1. V dropped 5 bases and J dropped 0; count of bases not matched to a gene: 9. The CDR3 covers 16 residues. Germline V CDR1 and CDR2: SEHNR, FQNEAQ (reference sequence). The CDR3 DNA reads TGTGCCAGCAGCGTAATCGGACAGGGATCCTCCTACGAGCAGTACTTC. It is translated as CASSVIGQGSSYEQYF.

The genes are TRBV5-1 and TRBJ2-7, with 8 bases matching TRBD1. CDR1 is SGHRS and CDR2 is YFSETQ in the germline V gene. V dropped 5 bases and J dropped 7; count of bases not matched to a gene: 11. The CDR3 consists of 14 residues. The CDR3, as DNA: TGCGCCAGCAGTATCGGGACAGGCTCTGGAGAGCAGTACTTC. It codes for CASSIGTGSGEQYF. The variable domain in full, completed from reference TRBV5-1 and TRBJ2-7, reads KAGVTQTPRYLIKTRGQQVTLSCSPISGHRSVSWYQQTPGQGLQFLFEYFSETQRNKGNFPGRFSGRQFSNSRSEMNVSTLELGDSALYLCASSIGTGSGEQYFGPGTRLTVT.

The gene calls are TRBV5-4 and TRBJ1-2, with D possibly matching TRBD1 (5 bases). The CDR3 consists of 14 residues. Germline V gives CDR1 SGHNT, CDR2 YYREEE (reference sequence). Trimming took off 6 bases at V and 6 bases at J, with 18 bases between the two ends. The CDR3 region has the DNA TGTGCCAGCATCTCGGCTGTAGGGGAGGATGGCTACACCTTC. Protein product: CASISAVGEDGYTF.

This clone was seen just once. The chain is built from TRBV29-1 and TRBJ2-7; TRBD1 matches at 8 bases. This CDR3 is built from 20 residues. CDR1 is SQVTM and CDR2 is ANQGSEA in the germline V gene. V shed 7 bases and J 3 bases; nucleotides not matched to a gene: 29. The chain's CDR3 is CSASGARGLDRAGEDYEQYF. In DNA form, the CDR3 reads TGCAGCGCCTCCGGGGCCAGGGGGCTCGACCGCGCCGGGGAGGACTACGAGCAGTACTTC.